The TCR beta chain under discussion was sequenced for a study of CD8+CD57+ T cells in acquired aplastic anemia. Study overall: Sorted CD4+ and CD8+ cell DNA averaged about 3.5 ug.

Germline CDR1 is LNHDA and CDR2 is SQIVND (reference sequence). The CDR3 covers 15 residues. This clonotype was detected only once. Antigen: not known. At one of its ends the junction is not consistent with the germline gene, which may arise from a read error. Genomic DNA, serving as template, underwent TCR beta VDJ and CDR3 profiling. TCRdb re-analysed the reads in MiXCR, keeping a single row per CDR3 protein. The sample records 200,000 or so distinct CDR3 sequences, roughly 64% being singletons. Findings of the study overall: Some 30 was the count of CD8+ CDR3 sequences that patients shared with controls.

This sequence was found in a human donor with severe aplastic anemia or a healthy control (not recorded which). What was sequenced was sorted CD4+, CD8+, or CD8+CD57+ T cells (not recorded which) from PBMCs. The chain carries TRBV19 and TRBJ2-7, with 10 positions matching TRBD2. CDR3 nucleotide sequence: TGTGACAGTAGAGTAGGGACTAGCGCTTCCTACGAGCAGTACTTC. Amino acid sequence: CDSRVGTSASYEQYF.